This T cell receptor beta chain was captured in a study of blood T cells in healthy people across ages. Study-wide findings and caveats: The long-lived group displayed more naive CD4+ cells, plus higher diversity, than the aged donors did.

It was with a sample-barcoded 5' primer and a J-beta primer mix that a second PCR of roughly 6 to 12 cycles was run. Each sample yielded at least 3 million CDR3-containing paired-end reads. TCRdb reprocessed the 5' RACE reads via MiXCR and lists one record per CDR3 protein. The data show 1.5 million to 2 million distinct CDR3 sequences, less than 50% seen once. The CDR3 is 15 amino acids. The J segment lost 7 bases and the V segment lost 5 bases, leaving 11 bases of the junction unmatched. Germline V CDR1 and CDR2: LGHDT, YNNKEL (reference sequence). Concerning this clonotype itself: Its antigen is currently unknown.

Sequenced: blood. V usage is TRBV3-1 and J usage is TRBJ1-2; 9 nucleotides line up with TRBD1. The sequence derives from a woman in her thirties or forties in good health. The CDR3 loop reads CASSSTGTGSFGYTF. DNA for the CDR3: TGTGCCAGCAGCTCCACGGGGACAGGGTCGTTTGGCTACACCTTC.